This T cell receptor beta chain was recovered during a study of shared clonotypes between healthy human individuals. The naive CD8 fraction comprised CD45RO-negative cells positively selected for CCR7 and excluded terminally differentiated effector memory CD45RA+ cells. The CDR3 totals 16 residues. J gave up 0 bases and V 6 bases, and 9 bases lay outside the gene matches. The germline V gene has CDR1 MDHEN and CDR2 SYDVKM. Sequencing used immunoSEQ multiplex PCR; TCRdb keeps in-frame clones, though not all of them. The sample holds some 740,000 clones, roughly 92% seen once. What was sequenced was naive CD8+ T cells sorted from blood. The V call is TRBV28, the J call TRBJ2-3; 7 bases are a match to TRBD1. The receptor was isolated from a man younger than 45 in good health. CDR3 protein: CASRAYRGVSTDTQYF. The CDR3 nucleotides read TGTGCCAGCAGGGCTTACAGGGGAGTTAGCACAGATACGCAGTATTTT.